Sequencing of this T cell receptor (beta chain) was carried out in a study of blood T cell repertoires in COVID-19. Study-level background: The origin of the acute and convalescent COVID-19 samples was the United States, Italy and Spain. In each case, the material was cDNA or gDNA derived from T cells, B-cell-depleted T cells, or PBMCs.

The CDR3 spans 13 residues. The germline V gene has CDR1 SGDLS and CDR2 YYNGEE. V was clipped by 0 bases and J by 7 bases, with 9 bases between them. This clone is a singleton in its sample. TCRdb keeps only in-frame clones here, not all; method: immunoSEQ multiplex PCR. The sample has roughly 200,000 clones, roughly 85% seen once. This clonotype was obtained from a man aged 35 to 55 who had recovered from COVID-19. Sequenced: PBMCs or T cells enriched from blood (not recorded which). The genes are TRBV9 and TRBJ2-3; D gene uncertain. The CDR3 region has the DNA TGTGCCAGCAGCGTAGATGAAGCTCATACGCAGTATTTT. This encodes CASSVDEAHTQYF. Full variable domain (missing parts from reference TRBV9 and TRBJ2-3): DSGVTQTPKHLITATGQRVTLRCSPRSGDLSVYWYQQSLDQGLQFLIQYYNGEERAKGNILERFSAQQFPDLHSELNLSSLELGDSALYFCASSVDEAHTQYFGPGTRLTVL.